The clone carrying this TCR beta chain was counted once. The sample originates from a study of shared clonotypes between healthy human individuals. This CDR3 is 15 amino acids long. Germline assignment: CDR1 MNHEY and CDR2 SMNVEV (reference sequence). The V gene end was trimmed by 6 bases and the J gene end by 1 base; junction bases not matched to a gene: 6. Genomic DNA of every subset was divided equally among multiple immunoSEQ plates. Replicate PCRs for sorted subsets used 200 ng DNA; this equaled 25,000 to 30,000 T cell genomes. Sequencing was performed with immunoSEQ multiplex PCR; in TCRdb, only in-frame clones are kept and a portion is missing. Here the sample spans roughly 680,000 clones, around 70% being singletons. Every contributor of samples was a Caucasian grown-up residing in Nashville, Tennessee. A split of CD4+ cells into CD45RA+ naive and CD45RA-negative memory subsets was performed.

This sequence originates from a woman in her twenties or thirties in good health. The sequenced sample consisted of memory CD4+ T cells sorted from blood. Regarding subset: CD45RA-negative fraction. The chain recombines TRBV27 with TRBJ1-5, with 7 bases fitting TRBD1. The CDR3 sequence is CASRLGQQSNQPQHF. DNA for the CDR3: TGTGCCAGCAGGTTGGGACAGCAAAGCAATCAGCCCCAGCATTTT.